This T cell receptor (beta chain) appears in the sequencing data of a study of EBV T-cell therapy then PD-1 blockade in nasopharyngeal carcinoma. Profiled with immunoSEQ multiplex PCR; TCRdb holds only in-frame clones, not every one. Among 20,000 or so clones, around 84% were seen once, and the ten largest hold roughly 32%. This clone was counted a single time. Its antigen is not known. Time point noted: 266 days after commencement of treatment, after nivolumab therapy. Treatment meaning: AdE1-LMPpoly-expanded autologous EBV-specific T-cell therapy followed by anti-PD-1 nivolumab. This CDR3 comprises 16 residues. Trimming stripped 2 bases from V and 5 bases from J, with 19 bases between. Germline V gene data show CDR1 as SGHRS and CDR2 as YFSETQ.

The V call is TRBV5-1, the J call TRBJ1-1; D unclear. Sequenced here: CD8+ T cells from blood, sampled at day 266 from a patient whose treatment included autologous EBV-specific T cells and nivolumab. The sequence derives from a man in his forties with nasopharyngeal carcinoma. The CDR3 DNA reads as TGCGCCAGCAGCTTCTCGAGCGTCGGGAGTGGGACTGAAGCTTTCTTT. It is translated as CASSFSSVGSGTEAFF.